This T cell receptor beta chain was obtained from a study of blood T cells in healthy people across ages. The V gene lost 3 bases and the J gene lost 1 base, with 7 bases spanning the gap. CDR3 size: 13 residues. The V gene's germline CDR1 is SGDLS and CDR2 YYNGEE. PBMCs were isolated at a quantity of at least 7 million per sample. A sample-barcoded 5' primer and a J-beta primer mix were used in a second PCR of about 7 to 12 cycles. Per sample, CDR3-containing paired-end reads numbered at least 3 million. TCRdb re-derived calls from the 5' RACE reads in MiXCR, one entry per CDR3 protein. The table lists some 1.4 million distinct CDR3 sequences, 35% to 45% of them singletons.

The specimen sequenced was blood. This sequence was found in a woman aged 18-30 years in good health. The chain is built from TRBV9 and TRBJ2-5; D unresolved. The CDR3 sequence is CASSGYLQETQYF. The CDR3 nucleotides read TGTGCCAGCAGCGGATACCTCCAAGAGACCCAGTACTTC.